One and the same sample provided the 9 T cell receptor beta chains below, sequenced in a study of blood T cell repertoires in COVID-19. Assay: immunoSEQ multiplex PCR; the TCRdb copy retains only in-frame clones and omits some. The sample lists around 69,000 clones; 80% to 85% were seen once. Material for sequencing was peripheral blood. Receptors originate from a man aged 50-59 years with active COVID-19.

V is TRBV11-2 and J is TRBJ2-1, with D perhaps matching TRBD1 (6 bases). The germline V and J ends were trimmed by 7 bases and 3 bases, with 7 bases remaining between them. Per germline, CDR1 SGHAT and CDR2 FQNNGV. The CDR3 runs 12 residues. CDR3 sequence: CASNRDYNEQFF. CDR3 sequence (DNA): TGTGCCAGCAACAGGGACTACAATGAGCAGTTCTTC.

V gene TRBV5-4 combines with J gene TRBJ2-5; a weak D match, TRBD2 (6 bases). The CDR3 is made up of 12 amino acids. Trimming stripped 3 bases from V and 4 bases from J, with 7 bases between. Germline CDR1 is SGHNT and CDR2 is YYREEE (reference sequence). CDR3 protein: CASSSGLETQYF. The CDR3 nucleotides read TGTGCCAGCAGCTCGGGACTAGAGACCCAGTACTTC.

The chain has TRBV4-2 and TRBJ2-3; tentatively, D is TRBD2 (6 bases). The germline V gene has CDR1 LGHNA and CDR2 YNFKEQ. V lost 1 base to trimming and J lost 4 bases, with 12 bases between them. This CDR3 has 15 residues. The CDR3 sequence: CASSQGPSDADTQYF. CDR3 coding DNA: TGTGCCAGCAGCCAAGGTCCTAGCGATGCAGATACGCAGTATTTT.

V and J are TRBV4-3 and TRBJ1-4; 7 bases agree with TRBD1. CDR3 length: 17 residues. Germline loops: CDR1 LGHNA, CDR2 YSLEER. V shed 0 bases, J shed 8 bases, and the junction held 12 bases outside the gene matches. The CDR3 loop is CASSQDWRQGRSEKLFF. The CDR3 nucleotides are TGCGCCAGCAGCCAAGATTGGAGACAGGGTAGATCCGAAAAACTGTTTTTT.

This sequence joins TRBV19 and TRBJ2-3, with 9 bases that match TRBD2. Trimming at V came to 3 bases and at J to 1 base, leaving 5 bases not matched to a gene. From germline, CDR1 is LNHDA and CDR2 SQIVND (reference sequence). The CDR3 has 16 residues. The CDR3 DNA reads TGTGCCAGTAGTATCGCCAGGACTAGCGGCACAGATACGCAGTATTTT. Translating it yields CASSIARTSGTDTQYF.

The rearrangement uses TRBV9 and TRBJ2-7; 7 positions match TRBD2. CDR1 is SGDLS and CDR2 is YYNGEE in the germline V gene. The V segment lost 4 bases and the J segment 12 bases; nucleotides outside the gene matches: 13. The CDR3 is made up of 13 amino acids. The CDR3 nucleotides are TGTGCCAGCAGCCCCAGCTTTGGCGGGAGTGTGTACTTC. The encoded protein is CASSPSFGGSVYF.

J is TRBJ2-1 and V is TRBV9; possibly TRBD2 for D (8 bases). The CDR3 is 16 residues long. From germline, CDR1 is SGDLS and CDR2 YYNGEE. V dropped 3 bases and J dropped 5 bases, with 18 bases sitting between them. This CDR3 is CASSAIVGRGHNEQFF. For the CDR3, the DNA is TGTGCCAGCAGCGCCATAGTCGGGAGGGGGCACAATGAGCAGTTCTTC.

V gene TRBV6-1 combines with J gene TRBJ2-6, with 11 bases identical to TRBD1. The CDR3 length is 17 residues. V lost 4 bases, J lost 1 base, and 3 bases stayed unmatched. Germline V lookup: CDR1 MNHNS, CDR2 SASEGT. The CDR3 DNA follows: TGTGCCAGCAGTGTCCGGGACAGGGGGTCTGGGGCCAACGTCCTGACTTTC. Translating gives CASSVRDRGSGANVLTF.

The chain joins TRBV4-3 to TRBJ1-1; no firm D call. Trimming shortened V by 1 base and J by 0 bases, and 9 bases separated the two germline ends. The CDR3 has 15 residues. Germline V gene lookup returns CDR1 LGHNA and CDR2 YSLEER. The DNA of the CDR3 is TGCGCCAGCAGCCAAGTTGAGGCGTTGAACACTGAAGCTTTCTTT. As protein: CASSQVEALNTEAFF.